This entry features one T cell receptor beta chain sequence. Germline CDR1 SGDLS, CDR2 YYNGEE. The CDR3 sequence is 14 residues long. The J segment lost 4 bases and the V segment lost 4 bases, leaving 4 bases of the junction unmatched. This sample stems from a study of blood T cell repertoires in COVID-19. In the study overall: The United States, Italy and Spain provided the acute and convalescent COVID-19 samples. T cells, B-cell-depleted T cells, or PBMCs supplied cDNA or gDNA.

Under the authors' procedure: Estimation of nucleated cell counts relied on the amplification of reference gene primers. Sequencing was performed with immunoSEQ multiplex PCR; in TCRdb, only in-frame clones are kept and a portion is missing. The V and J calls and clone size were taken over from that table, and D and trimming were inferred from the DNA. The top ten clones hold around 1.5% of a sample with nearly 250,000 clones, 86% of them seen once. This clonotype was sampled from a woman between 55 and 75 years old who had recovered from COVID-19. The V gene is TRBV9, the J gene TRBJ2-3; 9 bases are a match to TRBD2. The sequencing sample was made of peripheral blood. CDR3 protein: CASSSSGVADTQYF. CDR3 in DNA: TGTGCCAGCAGCTCTAGCGGGGTCGCAGATACGCAGTATTTT. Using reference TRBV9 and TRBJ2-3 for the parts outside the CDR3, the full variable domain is DSGVTQTPKHLITATGQRVTLRCSPRSGDLSVYWYQQSLDQGLQFLIQYYNGEERAKGNILERFSAQQFPDLHSELNLSSLELGDSALYFCASSSSGVADTQYFGPGTRLTVL.